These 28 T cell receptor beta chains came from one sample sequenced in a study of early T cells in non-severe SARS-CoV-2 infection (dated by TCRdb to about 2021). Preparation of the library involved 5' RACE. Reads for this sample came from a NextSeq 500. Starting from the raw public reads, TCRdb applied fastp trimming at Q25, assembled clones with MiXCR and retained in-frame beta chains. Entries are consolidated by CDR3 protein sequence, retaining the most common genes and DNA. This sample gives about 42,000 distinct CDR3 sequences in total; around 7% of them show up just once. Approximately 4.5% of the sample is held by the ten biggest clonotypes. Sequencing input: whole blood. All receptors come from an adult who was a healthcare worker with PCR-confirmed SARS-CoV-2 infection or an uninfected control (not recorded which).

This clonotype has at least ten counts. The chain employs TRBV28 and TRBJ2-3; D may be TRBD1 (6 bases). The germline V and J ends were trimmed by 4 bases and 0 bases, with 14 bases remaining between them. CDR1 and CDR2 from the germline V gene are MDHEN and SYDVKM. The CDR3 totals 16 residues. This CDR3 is CASSSFDRISTDTQYF. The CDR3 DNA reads TGTGCCAGCAGTTCCTTCGACAGGATTAGCACAGATACGCAGTATTTT.

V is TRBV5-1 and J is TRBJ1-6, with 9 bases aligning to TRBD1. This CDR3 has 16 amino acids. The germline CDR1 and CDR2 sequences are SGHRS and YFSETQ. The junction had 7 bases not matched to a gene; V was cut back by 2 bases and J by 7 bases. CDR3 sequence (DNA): TGCGCCAGCAGCTTTAATACAGGGGGCCACAATTCACCCCTCCACTTT. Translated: CASSFNTGGHNSPLHF.

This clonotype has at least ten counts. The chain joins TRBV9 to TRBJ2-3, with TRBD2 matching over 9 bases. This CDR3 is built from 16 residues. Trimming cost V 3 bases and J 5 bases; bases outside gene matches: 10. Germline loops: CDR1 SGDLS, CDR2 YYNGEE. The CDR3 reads CASSAGSGGYGDTQYF. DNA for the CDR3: TGTGCCAGCAGCGCCGGCAGCGGGGGGTACGGAGATACGCAGTATTTT.

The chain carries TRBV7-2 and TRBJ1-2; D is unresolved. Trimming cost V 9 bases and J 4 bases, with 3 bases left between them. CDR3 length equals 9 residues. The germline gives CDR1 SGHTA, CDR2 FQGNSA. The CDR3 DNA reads TGTGCCAGAGGCTATGGCTACACCTTC. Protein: CARGYGYTF.

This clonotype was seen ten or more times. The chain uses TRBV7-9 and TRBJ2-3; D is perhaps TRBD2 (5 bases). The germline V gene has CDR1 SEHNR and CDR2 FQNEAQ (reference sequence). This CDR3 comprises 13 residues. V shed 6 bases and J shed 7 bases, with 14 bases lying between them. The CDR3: CASSRGPSNTQYF. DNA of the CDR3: TGTGCCAGCAGTCGGGGTCCCTCGAATACGCAGTATTTT.

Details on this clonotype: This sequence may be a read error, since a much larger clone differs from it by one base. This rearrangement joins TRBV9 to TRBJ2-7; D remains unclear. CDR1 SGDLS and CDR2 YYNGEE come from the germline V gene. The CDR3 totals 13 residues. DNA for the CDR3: TGTGCCAGCAGCGTAGGGGGAACCTACGAGAAGTACTTC. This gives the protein CASSVGGTYEKYF. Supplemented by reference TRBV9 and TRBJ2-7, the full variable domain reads DSGVTQTPKHLITATGQRVTLRCSPRSGDLSVYWYQQSLDQGLQFLIQYYNGEERAKGNILERFSAQQFPDLHSELNLSSLELGDSALYFCASSVGGTYEKYFGPGTRLTVT.

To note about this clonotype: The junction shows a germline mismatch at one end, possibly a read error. The CDR3 protein is CASRLLLLAGDNEQFF. As DNA, the CDR3 is TGTGCCAGCAGGTTATTGCTACTAGCGGGGGACAATGAGCAGTTCTTC. The chain employs TRBV28 and TRBJ2-1, with 11 bases lining up with TRBD2. This CDR3 spans 16 amino acids. The germline V gene encodes CDR1 MDHEN and CDR2 SYDVKM.

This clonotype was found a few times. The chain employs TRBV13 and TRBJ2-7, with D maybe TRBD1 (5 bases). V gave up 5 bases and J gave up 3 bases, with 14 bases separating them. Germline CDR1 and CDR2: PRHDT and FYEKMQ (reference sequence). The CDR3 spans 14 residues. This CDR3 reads CASSPPSRGYEQYF. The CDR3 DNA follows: TGTGCCAGCAGCCCACCCTCAAGGGGCTACGAGCAGTACTTC.

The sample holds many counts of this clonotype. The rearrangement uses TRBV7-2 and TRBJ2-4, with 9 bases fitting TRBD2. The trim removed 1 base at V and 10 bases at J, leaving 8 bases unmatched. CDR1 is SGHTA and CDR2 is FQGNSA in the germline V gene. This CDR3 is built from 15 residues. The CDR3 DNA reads TGTGCCAGCAGCTTAGTTAGCGGGGGCCAGGGGATTCAGTACTTC. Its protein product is CASSLVSGGQGIQYF.

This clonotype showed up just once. CDR3 in DNA: TGTGCCAGCAGCTTACAGGGGGCGCGGAATTCACCCCTCCACTTT. Amino acids: CASSLQGARNSPLHF. The rearrangement uses TRBV7-9 and TRBJ1-6, with TRBD1 matching over 8 bases. The CDR3 runs to 15 residues. Trimming at V came to 2 bases and at J to 7 bases, leaving 4 bases not matched to a gene. Germline V gene sequence: CDR1 SEHNR, CDR2 FQNEAQ (reference sequence).

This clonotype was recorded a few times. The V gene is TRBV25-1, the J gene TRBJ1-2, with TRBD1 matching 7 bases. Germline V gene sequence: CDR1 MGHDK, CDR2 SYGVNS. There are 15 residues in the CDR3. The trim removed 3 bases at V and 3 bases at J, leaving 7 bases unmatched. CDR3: CASSDTGAAHYGYTF. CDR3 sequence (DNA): TGTGCCAGCAGTGACACAGGGGCAGCCCACTATGGCTACACCTTC.

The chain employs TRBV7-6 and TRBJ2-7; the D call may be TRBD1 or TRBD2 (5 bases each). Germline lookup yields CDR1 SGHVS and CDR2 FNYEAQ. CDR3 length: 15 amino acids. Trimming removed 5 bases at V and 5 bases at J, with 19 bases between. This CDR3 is CASSPGAPRGNEQYF. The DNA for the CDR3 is TGTGCCAGCAGCCCCGGGGCTCCAAGAGGAAACGAGCAGTACTTC. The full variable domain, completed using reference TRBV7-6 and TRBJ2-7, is GAGVSQSPRYKVTKRGQDVALRCDPISGHVSLYWYRQALGQGPEFLTYFNYEAQQDKSGLPNDRFSAERPEGSISTLTIQRTEQRDSAMYRCASSPGAPRGNEQYFGPGTRLTVT.

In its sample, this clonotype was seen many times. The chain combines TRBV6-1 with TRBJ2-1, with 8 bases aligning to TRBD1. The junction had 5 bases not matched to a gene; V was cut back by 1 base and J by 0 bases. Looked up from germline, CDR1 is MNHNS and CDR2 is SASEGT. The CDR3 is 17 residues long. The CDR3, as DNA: TGTGCCAGCAGTGAAGGGACAGGGTCTTTCTCCTACAATGAGCAGTTCTTC. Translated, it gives CASSEGTGSFSYNEQFF.

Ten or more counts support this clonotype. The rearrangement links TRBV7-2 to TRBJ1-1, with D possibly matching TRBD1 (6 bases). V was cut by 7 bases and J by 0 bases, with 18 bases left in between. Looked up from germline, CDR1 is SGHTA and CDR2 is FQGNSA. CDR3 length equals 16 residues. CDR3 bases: TGTGCCAGCACCGGAACCTCAGGGGCGTTGAACACTGAAGCTTTCTTT. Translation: CASTGTSGALNTEAFF.

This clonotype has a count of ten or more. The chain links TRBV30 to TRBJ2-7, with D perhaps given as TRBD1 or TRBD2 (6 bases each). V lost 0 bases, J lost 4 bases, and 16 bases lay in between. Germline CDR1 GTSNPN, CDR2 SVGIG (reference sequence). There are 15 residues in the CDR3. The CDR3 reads CAWSVSIGGLYEQYF. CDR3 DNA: TGTGCCTGGAGTGTATCGATAGGGGGACTGTACGAGCAGTACTTC. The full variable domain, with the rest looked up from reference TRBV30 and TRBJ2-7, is SQTIHQWPATLVQPVGSPLSLECTVEGTSNPNLYWYRQAAGRGLQLLFYSVGIGQISSEVPQNLSASRPQDRQFILSSKKLLLSDSGFYLCAWSVSIGGLYEQYFGPGTRLTVT.

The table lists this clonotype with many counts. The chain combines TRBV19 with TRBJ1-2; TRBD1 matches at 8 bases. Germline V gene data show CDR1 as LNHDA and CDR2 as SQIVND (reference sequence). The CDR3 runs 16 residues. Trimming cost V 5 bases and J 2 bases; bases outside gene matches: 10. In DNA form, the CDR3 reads TGTGCCAGTAGTGTCCTGACAGGGGCGACAAACTATGGCTACACCTTC. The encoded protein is CASSVLTGATNYGYTF.

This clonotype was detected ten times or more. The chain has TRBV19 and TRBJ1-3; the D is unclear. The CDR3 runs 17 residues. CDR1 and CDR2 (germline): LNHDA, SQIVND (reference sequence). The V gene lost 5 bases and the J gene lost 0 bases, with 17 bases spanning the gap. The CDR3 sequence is CASSSSSPLSSGNTIYF. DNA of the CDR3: TGTGCCAGTAGTTCCTCTTCTCCCCTGAGCTCTGGAAACACCATATATTTT.

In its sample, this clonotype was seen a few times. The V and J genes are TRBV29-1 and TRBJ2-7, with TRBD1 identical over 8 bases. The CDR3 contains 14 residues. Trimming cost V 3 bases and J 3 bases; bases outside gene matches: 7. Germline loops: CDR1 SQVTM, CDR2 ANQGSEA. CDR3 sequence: CSVERTGNDYEQYF. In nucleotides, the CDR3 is TGCAGCGTTGAGCGGACAGGGAATGACTACGAGCAGTACTTC.

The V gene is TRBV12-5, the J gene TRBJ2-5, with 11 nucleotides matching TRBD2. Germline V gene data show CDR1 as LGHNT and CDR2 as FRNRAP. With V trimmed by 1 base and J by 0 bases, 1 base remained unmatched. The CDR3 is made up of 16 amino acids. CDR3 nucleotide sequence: TGTGCTAGTGGTTTGGGACTAGCGGGGAACCAAGAGACCCAGTACTTC. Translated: CASGLGLAGNQETQYF. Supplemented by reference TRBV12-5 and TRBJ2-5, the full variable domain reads DARVTQTPRHKVTEMGQEVTMRCQPILGHNTVFWYRQTMMQGLELLAYFRNRAPLDDSGMPKDRFSAEMPDATLATLKIQPSEPRDSAVYFCASGLGLAGNQETQYFGPGTRLLVL.

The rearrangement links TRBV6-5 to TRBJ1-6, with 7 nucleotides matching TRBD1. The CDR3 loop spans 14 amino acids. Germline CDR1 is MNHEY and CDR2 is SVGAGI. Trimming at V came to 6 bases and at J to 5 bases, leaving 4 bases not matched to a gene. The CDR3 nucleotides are TGTGCCAGCAGCCCGGGACAGCATAATTCACCCCTCCACTTT. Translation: CASSPGQHNSPLHF.

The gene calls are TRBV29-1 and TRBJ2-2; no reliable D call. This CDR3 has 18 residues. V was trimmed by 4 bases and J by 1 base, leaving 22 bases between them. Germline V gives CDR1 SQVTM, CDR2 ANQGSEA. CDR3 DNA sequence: TGCAGCGTTGTCGAGACCCGCAGATCCCCTTTGAACACCGGGGAGCTGTTTTTT. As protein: CSVVETRRSPLNTGELFF.

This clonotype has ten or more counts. CDR3: CASSQLLFTEAFF. The CDR3, as DNA: TGTGCCAGCAGCCAATTATTATTCACTGAAGCTTTCTTT. The V gene is TRBV14, the J gene TRBJ1-1; D call uncertain. Trimming left V 2 bases short and J 4 bases short, with 8 bases between. This CDR3 is built from 13 residues. Looked up from germline, CDR1 is SGHDN and CDR2 is FVKESK. Using reference TRBV14 and TRBJ1-1 for the parts outside the CDR3, the full variable domain is EAGVTQFPSHSVIEKGQTVTLRCDPISGHDNLYWYRRVMGKEIKFLLHFVKESKQDESGMPNNRFLAERTGGTYSTLKVQPAELEDSGVYFCASSQLLFTEAFFGQGTRLTVV.

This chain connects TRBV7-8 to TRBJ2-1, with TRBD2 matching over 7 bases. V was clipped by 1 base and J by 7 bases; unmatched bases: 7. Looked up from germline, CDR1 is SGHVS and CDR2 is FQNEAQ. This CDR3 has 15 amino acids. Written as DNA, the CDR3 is TGTGCCAGCAGCTTAGGCGGGGGAGCCTTAAATGAGCAGTTCTTC. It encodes CASSLGGGALNEQFF.

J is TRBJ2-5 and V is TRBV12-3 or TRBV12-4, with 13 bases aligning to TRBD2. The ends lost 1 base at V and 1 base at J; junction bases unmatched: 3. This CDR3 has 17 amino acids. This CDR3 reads CASSLVGLAGAQETQYF. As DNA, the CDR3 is TGTGCCAGCAGTTTAGTAGGACTAGCGGGGGCCCAAGAGACCCAGTACTTC.

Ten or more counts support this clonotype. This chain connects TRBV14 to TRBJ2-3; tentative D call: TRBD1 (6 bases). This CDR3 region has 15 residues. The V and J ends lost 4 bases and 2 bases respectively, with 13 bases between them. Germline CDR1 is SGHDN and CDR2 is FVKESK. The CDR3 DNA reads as TGTGCCAGCAGCCCAAGAGACAGGTTCACAGATACGCAGTATTTT. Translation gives CASSPRDRFTDTQYF.

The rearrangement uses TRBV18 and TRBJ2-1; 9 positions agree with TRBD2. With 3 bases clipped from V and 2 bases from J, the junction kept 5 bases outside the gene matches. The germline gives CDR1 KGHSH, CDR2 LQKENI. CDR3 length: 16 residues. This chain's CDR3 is CASSPGKRGAYNEQFF. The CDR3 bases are TGTGCCAGCTCACCGGGAAAGCGGGGGGCCTACAATGAGCAGTTCTTC. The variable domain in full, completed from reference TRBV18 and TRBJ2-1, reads NAGVMQNPRHLVRRRGQEARLRCSPMKGHSHVYWYRQLPEEGLKFMVYLQKENIIDESGMPKERFSAEFPKEGPSILRIQQVVRGDSAAYFCASSPGKRGAYNEQFFGPGTRLTVL.

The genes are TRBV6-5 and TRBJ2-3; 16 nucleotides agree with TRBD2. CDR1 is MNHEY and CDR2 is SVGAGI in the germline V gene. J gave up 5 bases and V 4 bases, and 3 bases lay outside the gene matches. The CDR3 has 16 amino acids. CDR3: CASSSGLAGGLDTQYF. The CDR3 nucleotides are TGTGCCAGCAGTTCGGGACTAGCGGGGGGGCTAGATACGCAGTATTTT.

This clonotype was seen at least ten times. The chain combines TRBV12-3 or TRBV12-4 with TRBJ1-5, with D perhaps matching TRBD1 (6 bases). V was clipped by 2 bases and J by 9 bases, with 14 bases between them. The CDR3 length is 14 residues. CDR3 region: CASSLQGLTRPQHF. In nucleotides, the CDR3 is TGTGCCAGCAGTTTACAGGGGTTGACCCGGCCCCAGCATTTT.